This T cell receptor beta chain was sequenced in a study of response to subunit inactivated influenza vaccine. General study results and limits: There was a suggestion from the authors that each seasonal influenza vaccination recruits few new T cells.

Details on this clonotype: The antigen is unknown.

MiXCR was run by TCRdb on the RT-PCR reads, yielding one entry per CDR3 protein. The table includes about 780,000 distinct CDR3 sequences, about 18% detected once. Specimen: PBMCs from blood, collected less than 6 days after vaccination. The receptor was derived from a middle-aged man who received an inactivated influenza vaccine.

In nucleotides, the CDR3 is TGTGCCATCGGTACGGAGAGGGGGTTGACTGAAGCTTTCTTT. Protein: CAIGTERGLTEAFF. The V gene is TRBV10-3, the J gene TRBJ1-1; possible D gene TRBD1, 6 bases. The CDR3 contains 14 residues. Germline V lookup: CDR1 ENHRY, CDR2 SYGVKD. The V end was cut by 8 bases, the J end by 5 bases, with 18 bases between.